This TCR beta chain was captured in a study of lymphopenia after photon versus proton radiotherapy. The assay was immunoSEQ multiplex PCR, and TCRdb's table has in-frame clones only and misses some. The sample contains under 80,000 clones, about 90% of which appear only once. The CDR3 has 15 residues. Trimming left V 2 bases short and J 5 bases short, with 16 bases between. From germline, CDR1 is SGHRS and CDR2 YFSETQ. Of note for this clone: Its antigen is undetermined.

The study's findings and limits: In patients who died, overall survival fell as post-nadir TCR diversity dropped more. Authors raise, but do not show, better survival with proton therapy. Under photons, naive T cells and diversity fell while effector/memory populations rose. Post-nadir diversity loss with photons came from oligoclonal expansion, particularly CD8+ Temra cells.

The TCR was taken from a man in his forties with gastric cancer. Specimen: peripheral blood, collected from a patient treated with photon-based radiotherapy. V and J are TRBV5-1 and TRBJ1-1; TRBD1 is a possible D gene (5 bases). This CDR3 reads CASSLTTGGATEAFF. DNA of the CDR3: TGCGCCAGCAGCTTAACGACGGGGGGAGCGACTGAAGCTTTCTTT.